At least ten counts were recorded for the clone carrying this TCR beta chain. Extraction also yielded germline DNA, while blood RNA was obtained from unsorted whole blood. These patients lived with chronic HBV infection and had never been treated. Priming with a constant-region primer yielded TCR beta cDNA from about 540 ng total RNA. A slightly modified ARM-PCR protocol with three nested multiplex PCR rounds produced these TCR beta libraries. TCRdb ran MiXCR on the multiplex PCR reads and lists one entry per CDR3 protein. The sample holds 300,000 to 400,000 distinct CDR3 sequences, 50% to 70% seen once. This sample was taken from a study of tumor-infiltrating lymphocytes in primary liver carcinoma. The receptor was derived from a man aged 35-49 years with primary liver carcinoma and hepatitis B virus infection. Sequenced: peripheral blood.

Here the CDR3 DNA reads TGTGCCAGCAGCGGGACTAGCGCCTACAATGAGCAGTTCTTC. Amino acid sequence: CASSGTSAYNEQFF. The chain is built from TRBV11-2 and TRBJ2-1, with 10 bases matching TRBD2. Germline V gene data show CDR1 as SGHAT and CDR2 as FQNNGV. This CDR3 has 14 amino acids. Losses at the gene ends were 5 bases for V and 2 bases for J; bases not matched to a gene: 0.